The T cell receptor beta chain under discussion was sequenced for a study of blood T cells in healthy people across ages. Study-level findings and limits: Age showed a roughly linear inverse relationship with TCR beta diversity per million T cells. Estimates based on one million T cells were treated as lower bounds.

This clonotype was recorded only once. Its matching antigen is unknown. This CDR3 comprises 14 residues. The ends were cut back, 6 bases at V and 3 bases at J, with 15 bases in the middle. From germline, CDR1 is ENHRY and CDR2 SYGVKD. With a J-beta primer mix and a sample-barcoded 5' primer, a second PCR ran roughly 6 to 11 cycles. TCRdb processed the 5' RACE reads anew with MiXCR; each CDR3 protein has one entry. Of about 1.1 million distinct CDR3 sequences in the sample, around two fifths are singletons; the top ten hold about an eighth. The sequence came from a man aged 18-30 years in good health. V is TRBV10-3 and J is TRBJ2-7; weak D call: TRBD2 (5 bases). Sequenced input: blood. For the CDR3, the DNA is TGTGCCATCAGGGGAGAGGGCTACATCTACGAGCAGTACTTC. Its translation: CAIRGEGYIYEQYF.